The 5 T cell receptor beta chains below come from one sample, sequenced in a study of response to subunit inactivated influenza vaccine. TCRdb called the RT-PCR reads again in MiXCR, with one record for every CDR3 protein. Among roughly 460,000 distinct CDR3 sequences listed, around 9.9% were seen once. The sample was PBMCs from blood, taken about 40 days after vaccination. The receptors here all came from a man aged 45-65 years who received an inactivated influenza vaccine.

This clonotype was seen more than once but under ten times. The chain carries TRBV29-1 and TRBJ2-2; D unresolved. Germline-derived CDR1 and CDR2 are SQVTM and ANQGSEA. CDR3 size: 12 residues. With 4 bases removed from V and 4 bases from J, the gap between germline ends came to 7 bases. This CDR3 is CSVVPSTGELFF. In DNA form, the CDR3 reads TGCAGCGTTGTCCCATCCACCGGGGAGCTGTTTTTT.

The chain joins TRBV15 to TRBJ2-7, with D maybe TRBD2 (5 bases). V lost 4 bases to trimming and J lost 3 bases, with 7 bases between them. The length of the CDR3 is 12 residues. Germline V gene data show CDR1 as LNHNV and CDR2 as YYDKDF (reference sequence). As DNA, the CDR3 is TGTGCCACCAGCACGGGATTCTACGAGCAGTACTTC. Protein product: CATSTGFYEQYF. The whole variable domain, filled in from reference TRBV15 and TRBJ2-7, reads DAMVIQNPRYQVTQFGKPVTLSCSQTLNHNVMYWYQQKSSQAPKLLFHYYDKDFNNEADTPDNFQSRRPNTSFCFLDIRSPGLGDTAMYLCATSTGFYEQYFGPGTRLTVT.

A few counts support this clonotype. The chain uses TRBV21-1 and TRBJ2-1. TRBV21-1 is listed as a pseudogene. This CDR3 comprises 15 residues. The CDR3 protein is CASSSGSRADNEQFF. The CDR3 coding sequence is TGTGCCAGCAGCAGTGGAAGCCGTGCTGACAATGAGCAGTTCTTC.

This clonotype was counted ten times or more. The CDR3 loop is CATSSDGGSYNEQFF. The CDR3 DNA reads TGTGCCACCAGCTCCGACGGGGGCTCCTACAATGAGCAGTTCTTC. The rearrangement links TRBV24-1 to TRBJ2-1, with D perhaps TRBD2 (6 bases). Germline-derived CDR1 and CDR2 are KGHDR and SFDVKD. Trimming shortened V by 7 bases and J by 0 bases, and 12 bases separated the two germline ends. CDR3 length: 15 residues.

This clonotype was seen repeatedly, ten times or more. The rearrangement links TRBV5-6 to TRBJ2-5; D gene ambiguous. The CDR3 consists of 15 residues. Germline-derived CDR1 and CDR2 are SGHDT and YYEEEE. V gave up 0 bases and J gave up 5 bases, with 14 bases separating them. CDR3 loop: CASSLGGSIWETQYF. CDR3 DNA: TGTGCCAGCAGCTTGGGGGGATCTATATGGGAGACCCAGTACTTC.